Listed below are T cell receptor beta chains from one sample, sequenced in a study of cytomegalovirus exposure and HLA in healthy donors. Some clones are missing from TCRdb's copy, which holds only in-frame ones; the method was immunoSEQ multiplex PCR. The table shows around 180,000 clones, with 65% to 85% occurring only once. Sequencing input: PBMCs. Receptors originate from a man aged 18 to 35 in good health and CMV-seronegative. Both conserved end residues are part of each CDR3. The D gene is left open where the match is weak. Expanded clones get a size class; other rows say once, few or many, or leave the size out.

D gene,V gene,clone size,J gene,CDR3 protein,CDR3 DNA
NA,TRBV7-2,NA,TRBJ2-1,CASSLRGQRDNEQFF,TGTGCCAGCAGCTTAAGGGGCCAGCGCGACAATGAGCAGTTCTTC
NA,TRBV10-3,NA,TRBJ2-3,CAITEAPTDTQYF,TGTGCCATCACTGAGGCGCCCACAGATACGCAGTATTTT
TRBD2,TRBV6-1,NA,TRBJ2-1,CASSELAGGYNEQFF,TGTGCCAGCAGTGAATTAGCGGGGGGCTACAATGAGCAGTTCTTC
NA,TRBV4-3,NA,TRBJ2-5,CASSQERGGVETQYF,TGCGCCAGCAGCCAAGAAAGGGGGGGGGTGGAGACCCAGTACTTC
TRBD1,TRBV28,few,TRBJ2-3,CASRHFQGTGGPSSTDTQYF,TGTGCCAGCAGGCACTTCCAGGGGACAGGGGGGCCTTCTAGCACAGATACGCAGTATTTT
TRBD2,TRBV7-9,few,TRBJ2-3,CASSFSGMSTDTQYF,TGTGCCAGCAGCTTTAGCGGGATGAGCACAGATACGCAGTATTTT
NA,TRBV30,NA,TRBJ1-2,CAWAANYGYTF,TGTGCCTGGGCAGCGAACTATGGCTACACCTTC
NA,TRBV11-2,NA,TRBJ1-1,CASSLDGGDGSTEAFF,TGTGCCAGCAGCTTAGATGGGGGGGACGGTTCAACTGAAGCTTTCTTT
TRBD2,TRBV9,NA,TRBJ2-3,CAGGSGGTGDTQYF,TGTGCCGGGGGTAGCGGGGGGACCGGGGATACGCAGTATTTT
TRBD1,TRBV6-6,NA,TRBJ2-3,CASILDRGGADTQYF,TGTGCCAGCATTCTCGACAGGGGCGGCGCAGATACGCAGTATTTT
NA,TRBV4-1,NA,TRBJ2-7,CASSQGSQGYYEQYF,TGCGCCAGCAGCCAAGGGTCACAGGGTTACTACGAGCAGTACTTC
TRBD2,TRBV7-3,NA,TRBJ2-3,CASSPDRLAGTDTQYF,TGTGCCAGCAGCCCCGATCGACTAGCGGGGACAGATACGCAGTATTTT
TRBD2,TRBV29-1,NA,TRBJ2-1,CSGKLAGGPGEQFF,TGCAGCGGAAAACTAGCGGGAGGGCCGGGTGAGCAGTTCTTC
TRBD1,TRBV28,NA,TRBJ2-5,CASSTGGRETQYF,TGTGCCAGCAGCACAGGGGGCAGAGAGACCCAGTACTTC
TRBD1,TRBV6-5,NA,TRBJ1-2,CASRTTGDGGYTF,TGTGCCAGCAGGACGACAGGGGATGGAGGCTACACCTTC
TRBD2,TRBV15,NA,TRBJ2-2,CATSRDIGEGRELFF,TGTGCCACCAGCAGAGATATCGGGGAGGGCCGGGAGCTGTTTTTT
NA,TRBV5-6,NA,TRBJ1-2,CASRMSGLGQGGYTF,TGTGCCAGCCGAATGTCAGGACTAGGCCAGGGGGGCTACACCTTC
TRBD1,TRBV29-1,NA,TRBJ1-1,CSVKQGVDTEAFF,TGCAGCGTAAAACAGGGGGTAGACACTGAAGCTTTCTTT
TRBD1,TRBV7-3,NA,TRBJ1-2,CASSADRAWGYTF,TGTGCCAGCAGCGCCGACAGGGCCTGGGGCTACACCTTC
NA,TRBV11-2,NA,TRBJ1-2,CASSLEGRGAGGLSIGYTF,TGTGCCAGCAGCTTAGAAGGGAGGGGGGCCGGAGGTTTGTCGATAGGCTACACCTTC
NA,TRBV5-5,NA,TRBJ1-1,CASNLLTGNTEAFF,TGTGCCAGCAACCTCCTTACCGGGAACACTGAAGCTTTCTTT
NA,TRBV2,NA,TRBJ1-2,CASSEANWGEITF,TGTGCCAGCAGTGAAGCGAATTGGGGGGAGATCACCTTC
NA,TRBV7-9,NA,TRBJ2-5,CASSLYQETQYF,TGTGCCAGCAGCCTATACCAAGAGACCCAGTACTTC
TRBD2,TRBV7-6,few,TRBJ2-2,CASSPQGLAGLTGELFF,TGTGCCAGCAGCCCCCAGGGACTAGCGGGTCTCACCGGGGAGCTGTTTTTT
NA,TRBV7-3,NA,TRBJ1-3,CASSAQGNSGNTIYF,TGTGCCAGCAGCGCGCAGGGGAACTCTGGAAACACCATATATTTT
NA,TRBV5-3,NA,TRBJ2-5,CARSLAICFGRGGETQYF,TGTGCCAGAAGCTTGGCTATTTGCTTTGGTCGAGGGGGAGAGACCCAGTACTTC
NA,TRBV7-8,NA,TRBJ2-7,CASSAMGLGLSYEQYF,TGTGCCAGCAGCGCGATGGGCCTTGGACTCTCCTACGAGCAGTACTTC
NA,TRBV5-1,NA,TRBJ1-6,CASSLGSRDSPLHF,TGCGCCAGCAGCTTGGGGTCCAGGGATTCACCCCTCCACTTT
NA,TRBV27,NA,TRBJ2-7,CASSLGYSATYEQYF,TGTGCCAGCAGTTTGGGTTACAGTGCAACCTACGAGCAGTACTTC
NA,TRBV7-2,NA,TRBJ2-4,CASSRGGSAKNIQYF,TGTGCCAGCAGCCGGGGAGGCTCAGCCAAAAACATTCAGTACTTC
NA,TRBV19,once,TRBJ2-4,CASSISSGLAKNIQYF,TGTGCCAGTAGTATATCGTCAGGATTAGCCAAAAACATTCAGTACTTC
NA,TRBV7-9,NA,TRBJ2-7,CSSSLAGTGGYEQYF,TGTTCCAGCAGCTTAGCGGGAACAGGGGGCTACGAGCAGTACTTC
TRBD2,TRBV2,NA,TRBJ2-5,CASSRSLAETQYF,TGTGCCAGCAGTCGCTCACTAGCGGAGACCCAGTACTTC
TRBD2,TRBV7-3,NA,TRBJ2-5,CASSLSAGEGETQYF,TGTGCCAGCAGCTTATCAGCGGGGGAGGGAGAGACCCAGTACTTC
TRBD2,TRBV9,NA,TRBJ2-7,CASSVLSGGEQYF,TGTGCCAGCAGCGTATTGTCGGGAGGCGAGCAGTACTTC
TRBD1,TRBV4-3,NA,TRBJ1-2,CASSQDLRQGSINYGYTF,TGCGCCAGCAGCCAAGATCTTCGACAGGGTTCTATTAACTATGGCTACACCTTC
NA,TRBV7-2,NA,TRBJ2-7,CASSFSSYEQYF,TGTGCCAGCAGCTTCAGCTCCTACGAGCAGTACTTC
NA,TRBV29-1,NA,TRBJ1-2,CSVPRADGYTF,TGCAGCGTTCCCAGGGCGGATGGCTACACCTTC
TRBD2,TRBV5-1,NA,TRBJ2-7,CASSFREGLHEQYF,TGCGCCAGCAGCTTTCGGGAGGGCCTCCACGAGCAGTACTTC
NA,TRBV25-1,NA,TRBJ1-2,CASSEYVGRRRGYTF,TGTGCCAGCAGTGAATACGTGGGGCGAAGACGTGGCTACACCTTC
NA,TRBV6-6,NA,TRBJ1-1,CASSYGPNTEAFF,TGTGCCAGCAGTTACGGCCCGAACACTGAAGCTTTCTTT
NA,TRBV5-4,NA,TRBJ1-6,CASSLTERNSPLHF,TGTGCCAGCAGCTTGACGGAGAGGAATTCACCCCTCCACTTT
TRBD1,TRBV6-1,NA,TRBJ1-2,CASSELGQGGTFYGYTF,TGTGCCAGCAGTGAACTGGGACAGGGTGGAACTTTCTATGGCTACACCTTC
TRBD1,TRBV10-3,NA,TRBJ2-3,CAISVDRGYINTQYF,TGTGCCATCAGTGTTGACAGGGGATATATAAATACGCAGTATTTT
TRBD1,TRBV2,NA,TRBJ1-1,CASSARGRDTEAFF,TGTGCCAGCAGTGCCAGGGGGAGAGACACTGAAGCTTTCTTT
TRBD1,TRBV5-4,NA,TRBJ2-7,CASSPGTEDYEQYF,TGTGCCAGCAGCCCCGGGACAGAAGACTACGAGCAGTACTTC
NA,TRBV7-2,NA,TRBJ2-7,CASSLVGGYEQYF,TGTGCCAGCAGCTTAGTGGGGGGCTACGAGCAGTACTTC